This TCR beta chain was observed in a study of early T cells in non-severe SARS-CoV-2 infection. Study overall: The study sequenced bulk RNA from unsorted whole blood, with chains unpaired.

Individual cDNA molecules each received unique molecular identifiers attached to them. Each CDR3 protein is one row after TCRdb ran MiXCR on the 5' RACE reads. The data contain about 52,000 distinct CDR3 sequences, more than 9.5% of them seen just once; the ten biggest clones take up less than 15%. This clonotype appeared many times. The CDR3 sequence is 12 residues long. Germline V gene lookup returns CDR1 DFQATT and CDR2 SNEGSKA (reference sequence). The V gene is TRBV20-1, the J gene TRBJ2-1; 8 bases are shared with TRBD2. Sample: whole blood. The sequence came from an adult who was a healthcare worker with PCR-confirmed SARS-CoV-2 infection or an uninfected control (not recorded which). Here the CDR3 DNA reads TGCAGCCCTAGCGGGTATTTCGATGAGCAGTTCTTC. It specifies CSPSGYFDEQFF.